The 7 T cell receptor beta chains presented below share a single source sample, sequenced in a study of siplizumab effects on memory and regulatory T cells. Assay used: immunoSEQ multiplex PCR; TCRdb lists only in-frame clones, some missing. Of 90,000 to 150,000 clones in the sample, 80% to 95% were seen once. The sequencing sample was made of non-Treg CD4+ T cells sorted from blood. The source is a human donor in good health.

This clone was seen once. V is TRBV28 and J is TRBJ1-3; D is perhaps TRBD1 (5 bases). This CDR3 is built from 14 residues. From germline, CDR1 is MDHEN and CDR2 SYDVKM. V was clipped by 3 bases and J by 4 bases, with 10 bases between them. The CDR3 nucleotides read TGTGCCAGCAGTTTGGGGGGGACCGGAAACACCATATATTTT. It encodes CASSLGGTGNTIYF.

The chain carries TRBV7-2 and TRBJ2-7; a weak D match, TRBD2 (5 bases). This CDR3 spans 13 amino acids. Trimming shortened V by 5 bases and J by 3 bases, and 11 bases separated the two germline ends. Germline loops: CDR1 SGHTA, CDR2 FQGNSA. CDR3 region: CASSNSGGYEQYF. Here the CDR3 DNA reads TGTGCCAGCAGCAATAGTGGAGGCTACGAGCAGTACTTC.

This clone has just one count. This chain connects TRBV5-1 to TRBJ2-5; possibly TRBD1 for D (6 bases). CDR3 size: 15 residues. Per germline, CDR1 SGHRS and CDR2 YFSETQ. The V and J ends lost 0 bases and 2 bases respectively, with 11 bases between them. CDR3 protein: CASSLERTAQETQYF. CDR3 coding DNA: TGCGCCAGCAGCTTGGAAAGGACAGCACAAGAGACCCAGTACTTC.

The rearrangement joins TRBV14 to TRBJ2-7; 7 nucleotides agree with TRBD1. This CDR3 spans 15 amino acids. V shed 1 base, J shed 4 bases, and the junction held 7 bases outside the gene matches. Germline CDR1 SGHDN, CDR2 FVKESK. The CDR3 DNA reads TGTGCCAGCAGCCAAGTGGGGACAGAGAAGTACGAGCAGTACTTC. Encoded protein: CASSQVGTEKYEQYF.

The rearrangement links TRBV7-5 to TRBJ2-3; the table's D call, TRBD2, was not checked against the DNA. TRBV7-5 is an annotated pseudogene. The CDR3 loop spans 15 amino acids. The CDR3: CVRSLGGGRADTQYF. The CDR3 bases are TGTGTCAGAAGCTTAGGGGGAGGTCGAGCAGATACGCAGTATTTT.

The chain employs TRBV7-9 and TRBJ1-6; D remains ambiguous. Trimming took 5 bases from V and 11 from J, leaving 13 bases between them. In germline, CDR1 is SEHNR, CDR2 FQNEAQ (reference sequence). The CDR3 is 13 residues long. The CDR3 nucleotides read TGTGCCAGCAGCCCCGACCCACGGGCACCCCTCCACTTT. The encoded protein is CASSPDPRAPLHF. The variable domain in full, with the rest retrieved from reference TRBV7-9 and TRBJ1-6, is DTGVSQNPRHKITKRGQNVTFRCDPISEHNRLYWYRQTLGQGPEFLTYFQNEAQLEKSRLLSDRFSAERPKGSFSTLEIQRTEQGDSAMYLCASSPDPRAPLHFGNGTRLTVT.

This clone came up once. The chain carries TRBV19 and TRBJ1-5, with TRBD1 as a possible D gene (6 bases). The CDR3 has 14 residues. Trimming shortened V by 8 bases and J by 3 bases, and 14 bases separated the two germline ends. The germline gives CDR1 LNHDA, CDR2 SQIVND (reference sequence). The CDR3 here is CASQRGGLNQPQHF. The CDR3 region has the DNA TGTGCCAGTCAAAGGGGGGGACTCAATCAGCCCCAGCATTTT.